The 22 T cell receptor beta chains below come from one sample, sequenced in a study of blood T cell repertoires in COVID-19. Assay: immunoSEQ multiplex PCR; the TCRdb copy retains only in-frame clones and omits some. The sample shows about 40,000 clones, about 90% of them seen only once. Sequenced input: peripheral blood. These receptors all stem from a woman between 65 and 79 years old with acute or convalescent COVID-19.

This chain uses TRBV18 with TRBJ2-1, with D tentatively TRBD2 (5 bases). Deletions cut 2 bases from V and 5 bases from J, with 10 bases between. The CDR3 runs to 14 residues. Germline lookup yields CDR1 KGHSH and CDR2 LQKENI. The CDR3 bases are TGTGCCAGCTCACCATTTCGGGAAGACAATGAGCAGTTCTTC. As protein: CASSPFREDNEQFF.

The J gene is TRBJ2-3, the V gene TRBV11-3, with TRBD2 identical over 10 bases. The CDR3 contains 15 residues. Trimming at V came to 4 bases and at J to 3 bases, leaving 4 bases not matched to a gene. Germline CDR1 reads SGHNT; CDR2 reads YENEEA. This chain's CDR3 is CASSSRSGGTDTQYF. The CDR3 region has the DNA TGTGCCAGCAGCTCCCGTAGCGGGGGGACAGATACGCAGTATTTT.

V is TRBV5-4 and J is TRBJ2-1, with 10 bases that match TRBD1. The CDR3 is made up of 16 amino acids. Germline CDR1 SGHNT, CDR2 YYREEE (reference sequence). After removal of 4 bases from V and 5 bases from J, the junction contained 9 bases not matched to a gene. In DNA, the CDR3 is TGTGCCAGCAGCCAATCCGGGACAGGGGTCGACAATGAGCAGTTCTTC. It codes for CASSQSGTGVDNEQFF.

This sequence joins TRBV18 and TRBJ2-6, with 8 bases aligning to TRBD1. The CDR3 sequence is 16 residues long. CDR1 is KGHSH and CDR2 is LQKENI in the germline V gene. J lost 1 base, V lost 4 bases, and 3 bases had no gene match. The CDR3, as DNA: TGTGCCAGCTCACAACGACAGGGGTCTGGGGCCAACGTCCTGACTTTC. This translates into CASSQRQGSGANVLTF. Full variable domain (outside the CDR3, taken from reference TRBV18 and TRBJ2-6): NAGVMQNPRHLVRRRGQEARLRCSPMKGHSHVYWYRQLPEEGLKFMVYLQKENIIDESGMPKERFSAEFPKEGPSILRIQQVVRGDSAAYFCASSQRQGSGANVLTFGAGSRLTVL.

This chain uses TRBV6-1 with TRBJ2-1; 11 nucleotides line up with TRBD2. The ends lost 0 bases at V and 7 bases at J; junction bases unmatched: 8. Per germline, CDR1 MNHNS and CDR2 SASEGT. CDR3 length: 17 residues. The CDR3 DNA reads as TGTGCCAGCAGTGAAGCATTCTTAGCGGGAGGGTATAATGAGCAGTTCTTC. Translated: CASSEAFLAGGYNEQFF.

The gene calls are TRBV27 and TRBJ1-1; TRBD1 matches 10 bases. The V segment lost 3 bases and the J segment 6 bases; nucleotides outside the gene matches: 7. The CDR3 consists of 15 residues. Germline assignment: CDR1 MNHEY and CDR2 SMNVEV (reference sequence). CDR3 sequence: CASSFLRDRGSEAFF. CDR3 DNA: TGTGCCAGCAGTTTCCTCCGGGACAGGGGTTCTGAAGCTTTCTTT.

This chain links TRBV4-2 with TRBJ2-4; TRBD2 matches at 12 bases. The CDR3 sequence is 16 residues long. Trimming at V came to 2 bases and at J to 3 bases, leaving 2 bases not matched to a gene. The germline gives CDR1 LGHNA, CDR2 YNFKEQ. The CDR3 DNA reads as TGTGCCAGCAGCCAATCTAGCGGGGGGGTCAAAAACATTCAGTACTTC. It yields the protein CASSQSSGGVKNIQYF.

This clone was picked up one time. The V gene is TRBV7-2, the J gene TRBJ2-7; 7 nucleotides agree with TRBD2. CDR3 length equals 14 residues. Germline CDR1 and CDR2: SGHTA and FQGNSA. V gave up 6 bases and J gave up 5 bases; unmatched junction bases: 10. In nucleotides, the CDR3 is TGTGCCAGCAGATGTGGGAGGGAGCCCCACGAGCAGTACGTC. Translation: CASRCGREPHEQYV.

This clone appeared once. The chain uses TRBV5-1 and TRBJ2-1; the D gene is possibly TRBD1 (6 bases). The V and J ends lost 3 bases and 6 bases respectively, with 16 bases between them. Per the germline V gene, CDR1 is SGHRS and CDR2 is YFSETQ. The CDR3 extends over 15 amino acids. CDR3 protein: CASSSGQPGGNEQFF. CDR3 DNA: TGCGCCAGCAGCTCAGGACAGCCAGGTGGCAATGAGCAGTTCTTC.

This rearrangement joins TRBV19 to TRBJ2-4; 7 bases fit TRBD2. This CDR3 is 16 amino acids long. V was pared by 6 bases and J by 1 base, with 9 bases of the junction left unmatched. Germline V lookup: CDR1 LNHDA, CDR2 SQIVND (reference sequence). Here the CDR3 DNA reads TGTGCCAGTAGGTCGGGGGGTGTAGGGGCCAAAAACATTCAGTACTTC. As protein: CASRSGGVGAKNIQYF.

The CDR3 sequence is CASSRTGNTGELFF. The CDR3 nucleotides read TGTGCCAGCAGTCGGACAGGGAACACCGGGGAGCTGTTTTTT. The chain employs TRBV7-9 and TRBJ2-2; TRBD1 aligns across 7 bases. The germline gives CDR1 SEHNR, CDR2 FQNEAQ (reference sequence). The junction had 2 bases not matched to a gene; V was cut back by 6 bases and J by 1 base. CDR3 length: 14 amino acids. The full variable domain, in which reference TRBV7-9 and TRBJ2-2 provide the parts outside the CDR3, is DTGVSQNPRHKITKRGQNVTFRCDPISEHNRLYWYRQTLGQGPEFLTYFQNEAQLEKSRLLSDRFSAERPKGSFSTLEIQRTEQGDSAMYLCASSRTGNTGELFFGEGSRLTVL.

J is TRBJ2-3 and V is TRBV29-1, with unresolved D. Between the trimmed V and J ends, which lost 7 bases and 4 bases, there was a span of 12 bases. The CDR3 spans 12 residues. From germline, CDR1 is SQVTM and CDR2 ANQGSEA. The CDR3 DNA reads TGCAGCGGTTTTATGTGGCCAGATACGCAGTATTTT. Its protein is CSGFMWPDTQYF.

V is TRBV11-2 and J is TRBJ2-3, with a possible D match to TRBD1 (6 bases). CDR1 is SGHAT, CDR2 FQNNGV, per germline. The CDR3 loop spans 14 amino acids. Trimming pared 6 bases from V and 6 bases from J, leaving 16 bases between. The CDR3 is CASSLTGHLDTQYF. In nucleotides, the CDR3 is TGTGCCAGCAGTCTGACAGGCCACTTGGATACGCAGTATTTT.

This clone was found a few times. This chain joins TRBV6-5 and TRBJ1-3; 9 positions match TRBD1. Per the germline V gene, CDR1 is MNHEY and CDR2 is SVGAGI. V dropped 2 bases and J dropped 4; count of bases not matched to a gene: 3. This CDR3 is built from 15 residues. The CDR3 sequence is CASSYGQGKGNTIYF. Here the CDR3 DNA reads TGTGCCAGCAGTTACGGACAGGGGAAGGGAAACACCATATATTTT.

The chain combines TRBV18 with TRBJ2-5; 7 nucleotides align to TRBD2. The CDR3 extends over 15 amino acids. The ends lost 5 bases at V and 3 bases at J; junction bases unmatched: 9. Germline CDR1 and CDR2: KGHSH and LQKENI. The CDR3 loop reads CASSSYRSGEETQYF. CDR3 DNA: TGTGCCAGCTCATCCTACCGAAGCGGGGAAGAGACCCAGTACTTC.

The gene calls are TRBV5-1 and TRBJ1-2; unclear D gene. The V gene lost 0 bases and the J gene lost 7 bases, with 16 bases spanning the gap. Per germline, CDR1 SGHRS and CDR2 YFSETQ. The CDR3 has 15 residues. CDR3 sequence reads: CASSLEGQLGAGYTF. The CDR3 region has the DNA TGCGCCAGCAGCTTGGAAGGCCAACTAGGAGCTGGCTACACCTTC. Full variable domain (remainder filled in from reference TRBV5-1 and TRBJ1-2): KAGVTQTPRYLIKTRGQQVTLSCSPISGHRSVSWYQQTPGQGLQFLFEYFSETQRNKGNFPGRFSGRQFSNSRSEMNVSTLELGDSALYLCASSLEGQLGAGYTFGSGTRLTVV.

The J gene is TRBJ1-5, the V gene TRBV7-8, with TRBD1 as a possible D gene (5 bases). The CDR3 contains 16 residues. V shed 0 bases and J shed 6 bases, with 15 bases lying between them. From germline, CDR1 is SGHVS and CDR2 FQNEAQ. In DNA, the CDR3 is TGTGCCAGCAGCTTAGCATTGGCAGGGAAAGGTCAGCCCCAGCATTTT. Its protein is CASSLALAGKGQPQHF. The full variable domain, completed using reference TRBV7-8 and TRBJ1-5, is GAGVSQSPRYKVAKRGQDVALRCDPISGHVSLFWYQQALGQGPEFLTYFQNEAQLDKSGLPSDRFFAERPEGSVSTLKIQRTQQEDSAVYLCASSLALAGKGQPQHFGDGTRLSIL.

This clone was found a few times. This chain uses TRBV10-3 with TRBJ2-6, with a tentative D call TRBD1 (6 bases). The V end was cut by 3 bases, the J end by 10 bases, with 7 bases between. The CDR3 loop spans 12 amino acids. Germline CDR1 and CDR2: ENHRY and SYGVKD. The CDR3 is CAISETGNVLTF. The CDR3 nucleotides are TGTGCCATCAGTGAAACAGGGAACGTCCTGACTTTC.

The rearrangement uses TRBV23-1 and TRBJ1-5, with D uncertain. TRBV23-1 is marked as an open reading frame, function uncertain. Trimming removed 6 bases at V and 5 bases at J, with 5 bases between. The CDR3 totals 11 residues. CDR3 sequence (DNA): TGCGCCAGCAGAGCCGATCAGCCCCAGCATTTT. Its translation: CASRADQPQHF.

V usage is TRBV5-1 and J usage is TRBJ1-1; D may be TRBD1 (6 bases). This CDR3 spans 13 amino acids. Trimming pared 2 bases from V and 4 bases from J, leaving 9 bases between. Germline CDR1 is SGHRS and CDR2 is YFSETQ. The CDR3 DNA reads TGCGCCAGCAGCTTACAGGGAGCCACTGAAGCTTTCTTT. Encoded protein: CASSLQGATEAFF.

CDR3 amino acids: CASSAGTSAEAFF. The CDR3 DNA sequence: TGTGCCAGCAGCGCGGGGACTAGCGCTGAAGCTTTCTTT. V gene TRBV7-9 combines with J gene TRBJ1-1; D possibly corresponds to TRBD1 (5 bases). This CDR3 is 13 amino acids long. The V end was cut by 5 bases, the J end by 6 bases, with 13 bases between. CDR1 is SEHNR and CDR2 is FQNEAQ in the germline V gene (reference sequence).

V is TRBV4-2 and J is TRBJ2-5, with 9 bases lining up with TRBD1. With 3 bases clipped from V and 4 bases from J, the junction kept 3 bases outside the gene matches. The CDR3 consists of 14 residues. Germline V gene lookup returns CDR1 LGHNA and CDR2 YNFKEQ. CDR3 residues: CASSHRTGAETQYF. CDR3 nucleotide sequence: TGTGCCAGCAGCCATAGGACAGGGGCAGAGACCCAGTACTTC.